This note documents a single T cell receptor (beta chain) sequence. At least ten counts were recorded for this clonotype. Its antigen is not yet known. Base qualities are missing; no much larger clone stands one base away. Flow cytometry had shown CD8+CD57+ cell expansion in the patients selected for sequencing. All patients had severe acquired aplastic anemia diagnosed by International Study of Aplastic Anemia and Agranulocytosis and Camitta criteria. No patient had received any therapy when blood was sampled. In the study, sorted CD4+ and CD8+ blood T cells from patients with severe aplastic anemia and from healthy subjects underwent deep sequencing of TCR repertoires. Patients were enrolled under clinicaltrials.gov protocols 00001620, 01623167, 00001397, 00071045, 00081523 and 00961064 in the USA. Ficoll-Paque density gradient centrifugation was used to isolate peripheral blood mononuclear cells. CD4+ and CD8+ T cells were sorted by FACS or magnetic beads before DNA extraction.

Taken from cysteine to phenylalanine, the CDR3 has 15 residues. Only the CDR3 region is kept as DNA, spanning 45 bases read in frame from base 1. Ends trimmed: V by 6 bases, J by 5 bases; bases unmatched to a gene: 9. Based on the germline V gene, the CDR1 and CDR2 sequences are ENHRY and SYGVKD. Profiling of TCR beta VDJ combinations and CDR3 sequences used genomic DNA as the template. An Illumina HiSeq 2000 was used for TCR repertoire sequencing. The source study handled its data this way. TRBV/TRBJ rearrangement plots, CDR3 size and DJ length profiles, and Simpson's diversity index were used to evaluate the repertoires. Whichever DNA sequence was most abundant in the deep sequencing data was defined as the immunodominant clone. CDR3 amino acid sequences were screened for sharing across subjects and compared with published repertoires and the VDJdb database. The raw public reads went through TCRdb reprocessing: fastp at Q25, MiXCR clone calling, in-frame beta chains kept. Every CDR3 protein is listed once, alongside the most common genes and DNA of its rows. For this entry, the V and J calls and clone size follow TCRdb and not the study's own pipeline. The sample yields under 200,000 distinct CDR3 sequences; roughly 50% were counted once. Together, the top ten hold roughly 30% of the sample.

This sample was taken from a study of CD8+CD57+ T cells in acquired aplastic anemia (dated by TCRdb to the late 2010s). In the study overall: A mean of approximately 3 ug of DNA, ranging from roughly 0.18 to 30 ug, was extracted from sorted CD4+ and CD8+ cells. A CD8+CD57+ expansion meant a frequency higher than the mean frequency seen in healthy subjects. The full study reports these points: CD8+ Simpson's diversity did not differ significantly between patients and healthy controls (P=0.060). About 30 CD8+ CDR3 sequences were found in both patients and controls but appeared to be highly expressed in patients and within the immunodominant clones of the patients.

The chain is encoded by TRBV10-3 joined to TRBJ2-7; 11 middle bases align to TRBD2. Sequences were obtained from sorted CD4+, CD8+, or CD8+CD57+ T cells (not recorded which) from PBMCs. The sequence came from a human donor with aplastic anemia. The CDR3 sequence is CAISAPGLAVDEQYF. Here is the DNA: TGTGCCATCAGCGCCCCGGGACTAGCGGTAGACGAGCAGTACTTC.